This T cell receptor beta chain came from a study of shared clonotypes between healthy human individuals. On the study more broadly: Each donor contributed plates that comprised three CD4 naive, three CD4 memory, two CD8 naive and one CD8 memory.

Germline values: CDR1 SQVTM, CDR2 ANQGSEA. After removal of 6 bases from V and 2 bases from J, the junction contained 3 bases not matched to a gene. The CDR3 loop spans 12 amino acids. Libraries were prepared by immunoSEQ multiplex PCR; TCRdb keeps only in-frame clonotypes and omits some of them. The sample holds some 2 million clones, 85% to 95% seen once. Selected positively for CCR7 and CD45RO-negative, naive CD8 cells excluded terminally differentiated effector memory CD45RA+ cells. Remarks on this clone: Additional DNA sequences in this sample encode the identical CDR3.

Sequencing was done on a sample of naive CD8+ T cells sorted from blood. This TCR was recovered from a man between 18 and 29 years old in good health. V usage is TRBV29-1 and J usage is TRBJ1-2, with TRBD1 identical over 7 bases. This chain's CDR3 is CSVGTANYGYTF. The CDR3 nucleotides are TGCAGCGTCGGGACAGCAAACTATGGCTACACCTTC.